This T cell receptor beta chain was captured by sequencing in a study of blood T cell repertoires in COVID-19. V lost 0 bases and J lost 9, with 15 bases in between. The CDR3 covers 15 residues. Per germline, CDR1 MNHEY and CDR2 SVGAGI. TCRdb's copy holds only in-frame clones and misses some; the assay was immunoSEQ multiplex PCR. The sample has about 220,000 clones, around 90% seen once. This clone was found a few times. This clonotype originated in a man aged 25 to 45 who had been exposed to COVID-19. Material: PBMCs or T cells enriched from blood (not recorded which). The chain is built from TRBV6-5 and TRBJ1-5; possible D gene TRBD1, 6 bases. The DNA for the CDR3 is TGTGCCAGCAGTTACTCGGGTACAGGGACCTCGCCCCAGCATTTT. It specifies CASSYSGTGTSPQHF.